The 30 T cell receptor beta chains below all came from one sample that was sequenced in a study of blood T cell repertoires in COVID-19. Profiled with immunoSEQ multiplex PCR; TCRdb holds only in-frame clones, not every one. The sample yields 200,000 to 250,000 clones, more than 70% seen once. The specimen was peripheral blood. The receptors were sampled from a man older than 75 with acute or convalescent COVID-19.

The rearrangement joins TRBV7-9 to TRBJ1-4; weak D call: TRBD1 (6 bases). The CDR3 contains 15 residues. Germline lookup yields CDR1 SEHNR and CDR2 FQNEAQ (reference sequence). Trimming removed 2 bases at V and 7 bases at J, with 14 bases between. The CDR3, as DNA: TGTGCCAGCAGCTTACCGGCAGGGGCGGCTGAAAAACTGTTTTTT. It encodes CASSLPAGAAEKLFF.

The chain recombines TRBV2 with TRBJ1-3; maybe TRBD1 (5 bases). The ends were cut back, 2 bases at V and 0 bases at J, with 11 bases in the middle. Germline loops: CDR1 SNHLY, CDR2 FYNNEI. CDR3 size: 16 residues. DNA for the CDR3: TGTGCCAGCAGTGAATCGTGGGGACTCTCTGGAAACACCATATATTTT. Its protein is CASSESWGLSGNTIYF.

This clone showed up just a few times. The chain couples TRBV6-6 to TRBJ1-4, with D possibly matching TRBD1 (5 bases). The CDR3 spans 13 residues. Trimming removed 4 bases at V and 7 bases at J, with 10 bases between. CDR1 is MNHNY, CDR2 SVGAGI, per germline (reference sequence). CDR3 protein: CASSFQGSEKLFF. CDR3 coding DNA: TGTGCCAGCAGTTTCCAGGGAAGTGAAAAACTGTTTTTT.

The rearrangement links TRBV14 to TRBJ1-1; D unresolved. The V end lost 2 bases, the J end lost 4 bases, and 8 bases lay between the germline ends. Germline V gene sequence: CDR1 SGHDN, CDR2 FVKESK. This CDR3 is built from 13 residues. For the CDR3, the DNA is TGTGCCAGCAGCCAAATTCGAGGCACTGAAGCTTTCTTT. Translated: CASSQIRGTEAFF.

The chain joins TRBV5-1 to TRBJ2-5; weak D call: TRBD2 (7 bases). The CDR3 loop spans 14 amino acids. Germline V gene lookup returns CDR1 SGHRS and CDR2 YFSETQ. Trimming shortened V by 5 bases and J by 5 bases, and 16 bases separated the two germline ends. In DNA form, the CDR3 reads TGCGCCAGCAGTCGCCGGGGGGCATTGGAGACCCAGTACTTC. Translation: CASSRRGALETQYF.

J is TRBJ2-3 and V is TRBV15, with D perhaps matching TRBD2 (6 bases). The germline V and J ends were trimmed by 8 bases and 2 bases, with 17 bases remaining between them. The CDR3 runs to 15 residues. CDR1 and CDR2 from the germline V gene are LNHNV and YYDKDF (reference sequence). The chain's CDR3 is CATLRYGGDTDTQYF. As DNA, the CDR3 is TGTGCCACCTTGAGGTATGGAGGGGACACAGATACGCAGTATTTT.

V gene TRBV6-5 combines with J gene TRBJ2-4; D uncertain. Trimming left V 0 bases short and J 3 bases short, with 9 bases between. Looked up from germline, CDR1 is MNHEY and CDR2 is SVGAGI. CDR3 size: 15 residues. The DNA of the CDR3 is TGTGCCAGCAGTTACTCAAGGAGAGGCAAAAACATTCAGTACTTC. It encodes CASSYSRRGKNIQYF.

V usage is TRBV5-1 and J usage is TRBJ1-4; D gene ambiguous. Looked up from germline, CDR1 is SGHRS and CDR2 is YFSETQ. This CDR3 has 12 amino acids. V lost 0 bases, J lost 11 bases, and 8 bases lay in between. The chain's CDR3 is CASSLDAGKLFF. The CDR3 coding sequence is TGCGCCAGCAGCTTGGACGCGGGGAAACTGTTTTTT.

The rearrangement links TRBV5-1 to TRBJ2-3, with a tentative D call TRBD1 (6 bases). CDR1 and CDR2 from the germline V gene are SGHRS and YFSETQ. Trimming shortened V by 0 bases and J by 11 bases, and 19 bases separated the two germline ends. The CDR3 length is 15 residues. The CDR3 DNA reads as TGCGCCAGCAGCTTGGACGTCAGGGGTTTATCTCGGCAGTATTTT. This codes for CASSLDVRGLSRQYF.

This clone was picked up many times. The chain combines TRBV7-3 with TRBJ2-2; perhaps TRBD1 as D (5 bases). This CDR3 is built from 16 residues. In germline, CDR1 is SGHTA, CDR2 FQGTGA. V was pared by 5 bases and J by 3 bases, with 16 bases between. CDR3 sequence (DNA): TGTGCCAGCAGCCTTGAAGGGGAACTACACACCGGGGAGCTGTTTTTT. It translates to CASSLEGELHTGELFF. Combining the CDR3 with reference TRBV7-3 and TRBJ2-2 gives the whole variable domain GAGVSQTPSNKVTEKGKYVELRCDPISGHTALYWYRQSLGQGPEFLIYFQGTGAADDSGLPNDRFFAVRPEGSVSTLKIQRTERGDSAVYLCASSLEGELHTGELFFGEGSRLTVL.

This rearrangement joins TRBV5-1 to TRBJ1-2, with 11 bases matching TRBD1. Germline CDR1 SGHRS, CDR2 YFSETQ. The CDR3 loop spans 15 amino acids. With 4 bases clipped from V and 7 bases from J, the junction kept 9 bases outside the gene matches. Here the CDR3 reads CASSPQDRGLGGYTF. The CDR3 region has the DNA TGCGCCAGCAGCCCCCAGGACAGGGGGCTGGGTGGCTACACCTTC.

The CDR3 DNA is TGCAGCGTTGGGCAGTTAGAGACCCAGTACTTC. Its translation: CSVGQLETQYF. The chain is built from TRBV29-1 and TRBJ2-5; D not certain. This CDR3 is 11 amino acids long. Trimming pared 4 bases from V and 4 bases from J, leaving 7 bases between. In germline, CDR1 is SQVTM, CDR2 ANQGSEA. The variable domain in full, completed from reference TRBV29-1 and TRBJ2-5, reads SAVISQKPSRDICQRGTSLTIQCQVDSQVTMMFWYRQQPGQSLTLIATANQGSEATYESGFVIDKFPISRPNLTFSTLTVSNMSPEDSSIYLCSVGQLETQYFGPGTRLLVL.

The chain combines TRBV29-1 with TRBJ2-5; 10 bases map to TRBD1. Germline V gives CDR1 SQVTM, CDR2 ANQGSEA. This CDR3 contains 12 residues. V lost 7 bases and J lost 4; bases outside the gene matches: 3. The CDR3: CSARTGGETQYF. DNA for the CDR3: TGCAGCGCTCGGACAGGGGGAGAGACCCAGTACTTC.

V usage is TRBV19 and J usage is TRBJ2-7, with a possible D match to TRBD1 (5 bases). CDR1 is LNHDA, CDR2 SQIVND, per germline (reference sequence). Trimming cost V 5 bases and J 3 bases, with 17 bases left between them. This CDR3 has 15 residues. The CDR3 bases are TGTGCCAGTAGTGGGGATAGTGTAAGGGGCTACGAGCAGTACTTC. Its translation is CASSGDSVRGYEQYF.

This chain joins TRBV5-8 and TRBJ1-2; D gene uncertain. V lost 1 base, J lost 8 bases, and 15 bases lay in between. CDR3 length: 14 residues. CDR1 is SGHTS, CDR2 YDEGEE, per germline. CDR3 sequence (DNA): TGTGCCAGCAGCTTGAGGGAGGGATTAGAAGGCTACACCTTC. Amino acids: CASSLREGLEGYTF.

This clone was detected only once. V and J are TRBV7-2 and TRBJ2-3; D perhaps matches TRBD2 (5 bases). The germline V and J ends were trimmed by 5 bases and 3 bases, with 12 bases remaining between them. The CDR3 covers 14 residues. Germline V CDR1 and CDR2: SGHTA, FQGNSA. The CDR3 reads CASSRSRVTDTQYF. The CDR3 DNA is TGTGCCAGCAGCCGTTCGCGGGTTACAGATACGCAGTATTTT.

The chain joins TRBV2 to TRBJ1-1, with D hard to call. The V end lost 6 bases, the J end lost 1 base, and 15 bases lay between the germline ends. CDR1 is SNHLY and CDR2 is FYNNEI in the germline V gene. The CDR3 totals 15 residues. In DNA form, the CDR3 reads TGTGCCAGCAGGATCATACCCCACGGGAACACTGAAGCTTTCTTT. Translation: CASRIIPHGNTEAFF.

Note on this clone: Other DNA sequences of this sample code for an identical CDR3. This sequence joins TRBV5-1 and TRBJ1-3, with D possibly matching TRBD1 (6 bases). This CDR3 region has 15 residues. Germline values: CDR1 SGHRS, CDR2 YFSETQ. V shed 0 bases and J shed 0 bases, with 7 bases lying between them. CDR3 residues: CASSLADSSGNTIYF. The CDR3 DNA reads TGCGCCAGCAGCTTGGCGGACAGCTCTGGAAACACCATATATTTT. The variable domain in full, completed from reference TRBV5-1 and TRBJ1-3, reads KAGVTQTPRYLIKTRGQQVTLSCSPISGHRSVSWYQQTPGQGLQFLFEYFSETQRNKGNFPGRFSGRQFSNSRSEMNVSTLELGDSALYLCASSLADSSGNTIYFGEGSWLTVV.

The chain recombines TRBV11-2 with TRBJ2-5, with D perhaps matching TRBD1 (6 bases). Germline V gene lookup returns CDR1 SGHAT and CDR2 FQNNGV. The CDR3 loop spans 13 amino acids. The germline V and J ends were trimmed by 5 bases and 0 bases, with 7 bases remaining between them. The CDR3 spells CASSQGYQETQYF. The CDR3, as DNA: TGTGCCAGCAGCCAGGGGTACCAAGAGACCCAGTACTTC.

The V gene is TRBV2, the J gene TRBJ2-2, with 11 bases fitting TRBD1. The J segment lost 5 bases and the V segment lost 8 bases, leaving 7 bases of the junction unmatched. There are 15 residues in the CDR3. Looked up from germline, CDR1 is SNHLY and CDR2 is FYNNEI. Here the CDR3 reads CASSGDRGRTGELFF. The CDR3, as DNA: TGTGCCAGCTCGGGGGACAGGGGGAGAACCGGGGAGCTGTTTTTT.

This clone was recorded many times. The J gene is TRBJ2-2, the V gene TRBV5-5, with no clear D. The CDR3 loop spans 14 amino acids. In germline, CDR1 is SGHKS, CDR2 YYEKEE (reference sequence). The ends were cut back, 4 bases at V and 2 bases at J, with 9 bases in the middle. This CDR3 is CASSLRTNTGELFF. CDR3 bases: TGTGCCAGCAGCCTTAGAACTAACACCGGGGAGCTGTTTTTT.

The J gene is TRBJ1-4, the V gene TRBV20-1; 8 bases align to TRBD1. Germline values: CDR1 DFQATT, CDR2 SNEGSKA (reference sequence). With 3 bases clipped from V and 3 bases from J, the junction kept 3 bases outside the gene matches. CDR3 length: 14 amino acids. CDR3 sequence (DNA): TGCAGTGCTAGTCAGGGGGCCGCTAATGAAAAACTGTTTTTT. Protein product: CSASQGAANEKLFF.

A word on this clone: This sample also contains other DNA sequences that code for the same CDR3. The J gene is TRBJ2-1, the V gene TRBV19; weak D call: TRBD1 (5 bases). Per the germline V gene, CDR1 is LNHDA and CDR2 is SQIVND (reference sequence). V lost 3 bases and J 0 bases, leaving 9 bases between the germline ends. This CDR3 comprises 15 residues. The CDR3 region is CASSIGQGSYNEQFF. The CDR3, as DNA: TGTGCCAGTAGTATCGGCCAGGGCTCCTACAATGAGCAGTTCTTC.

The V and J genes are TRBV6-5 and TRBJ2-1; a weak D match, TRBD1 (5 bases). V lost 6 bases and J lost 0, with 12 bases in between. This CDR3 spans 15 amino acids. Germline lookup yields CDR1 MNHEY and CDR2 SVGAGI. CDR3 bases: TGTGCCAGCAGGGTGACAGTGAGCTCCTACAATGAGCAGTTCTTC. Translating it yields CASRVTVSSYNEQFF.

The chain uses TRBV14 and TRBJ1-1, with a possible D match to TRBD1 (5 bases). Trimming shortened V by 3 bases and J by 5 bases, and 13 bases separated the two germline ends. The CDR3 is 14 amino acids. Germline V lookup: CDR1 SGHDN, CDR2 FVKESK. For the CDR3, the DNA is TGTGCCAGCAGCCATCTCGGGGGGGGGACTGAAGCTTTCTTT. Protein sequence: CASSHLGGGTEAFF.

The rearrangement links TRBV15 to TRBJ2-2; D not resolved. Trimming took 4 bases from V and 7 from J, leaving 13 bases between them. Germline loops: CDR1 LNHNV, CDR2 YYDKDF (reference sequence). The CDR3 length is 14 residues. In nucleotides, the CDR3 is TGTGCCACCAGCATCCCCGCGGCATACGGGGAGCTGTTTTTT. Protein: CATSIPAAYGELFF.

This chain uses TRBV3-1 (or the pseudogene TRBV3-2) with TRBJ2-2; the D is unclear. Germline assignment: CDR1 LGHDT and CDR2 YNNKEL (reference sequence). Trimming stripped 4 bases from V and 1 base from J, with 7 bases between. The CDR3 is 14 residues long. The CDR3 protein is CASSPNRNTGELFF. The CDR3 DNA is TGTGCCAGCAGCCCGAATAGGAACACCGGGGAGCTGTTTTTT.

The chain employs TRBV2 and TRBJ1-5; D not certain. This CDR3 region has 14 residues. Germline V lookup: CDR1 SNHLY, CDR2 FYNNEI. V was pared by 4 bases and J by 4 bases, with 11 bases between. CDR3 sequence (DNA): TGTGCCAGCAGTGGCCTACCCGGTAATCAGCCCCAGCATTTT. Its translation: CASSGLPGNQPQHF.

The CDR3 sequence is CASSQGIAGGYNEQFF. For the CDR3, the DNA is TGCGCCAGCAGCCAAGGTATAGCGGGGGGGTACAATGAGCAGTTCTTC. The genes are TRBV4-1 and TRBJ2-1; TRBD2 matches at 11 bases. Trimming removed 1 base from V and 4 bases from J; junction bases left unmatched: 3. This CDR3 has 16 residues. CDR1 and CDR2 (germline): MGHRA, YSYEKL.

The V call is TRBV4-2, the J call TRBJ2-1, with 12 nucleotides matching TRBD2. This CDR3 is built from 14 residues. CDR1 is LGHNA, CDR2 YNFKEQ, per germline. The V gene end was trimmed by 10 bases and the J gene end by 5 bases; junction bases not matched to a gene: 6. The CDR3 DNA sequence: TGTGCCACTACACTAGCGGGGGGACACAATGAGCAGTTCTTC. This translates into CATTLAGGHNEQFF.